This T cell receptor beta chain was identified during a study of vaccination effects on CD4 cells after COVID-19. Study findings and constraints: Researchers reported few convalescent patients and no early post-infection timepoints in the study. Substantial clonal contraction characterized both infection- and vaccine-induced clones late after vaccination. Vaccine-induced new clones formed most post-vaccine spike-reactive clones in convalescents.

Expansion of antigen-specific CD4+ T cells with viral peptide pools was carried out by the ViraFEST assay before sequencing. Once cultured for approximately ten days, the cells underwent separation to obtain CD4+ T cells. The individual was infected with SARS-CoV-2 between March and December 2020, as confirmed by PCR. This table comes from immunoSEQ multiplex PCR, and its TCRdb copy is limited to in-frame clones, with some not included. The sample yields approximately 37,000 clones, just under 75% seen once. Germline CDR1 is LNHDA and CDR2 is SQIVND (reference sequence). V gave up 5 bases and J gave up 4 bases; unmatched junction bases: 8. The CDR3 loop spans 15 amino acids. Of note for this clone: Its antigen is currently unknown.

This chain uses TRBV19 with TRBJ2-5; 9 nucleotides match TRBD1. The source was CD4+ T cells from PBMCs cultured with a peptide pool, collected before COVID-19 vaccination. This clonotype was sampled from a human donor who had a prior SARS-CoV-2 infection. CDR3 nucleotides: TGTGCCAGTAGTTGGACAGGGGTTTTTTCAGAGACCCAGTACTTC. Amino acid sequence: CASSWTGVFSETQYF.